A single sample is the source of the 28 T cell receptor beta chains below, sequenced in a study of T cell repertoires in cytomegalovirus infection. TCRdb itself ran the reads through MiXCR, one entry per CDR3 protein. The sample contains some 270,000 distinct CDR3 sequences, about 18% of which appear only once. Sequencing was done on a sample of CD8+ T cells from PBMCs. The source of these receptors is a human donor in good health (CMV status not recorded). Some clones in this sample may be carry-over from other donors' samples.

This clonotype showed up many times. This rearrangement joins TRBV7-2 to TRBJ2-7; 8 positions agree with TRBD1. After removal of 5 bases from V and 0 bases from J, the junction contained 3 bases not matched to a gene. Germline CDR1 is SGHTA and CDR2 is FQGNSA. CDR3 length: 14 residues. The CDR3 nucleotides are TGTGCCAGCAGCCTACAGGGGGGCTCCTACGAGCAGTACTTC. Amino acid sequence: CASSLQGGSYEQYF.

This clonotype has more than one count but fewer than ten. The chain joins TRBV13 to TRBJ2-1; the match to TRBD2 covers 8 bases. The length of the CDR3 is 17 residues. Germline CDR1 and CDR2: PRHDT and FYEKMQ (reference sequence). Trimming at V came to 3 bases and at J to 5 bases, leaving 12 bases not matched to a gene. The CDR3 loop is CASSFLTRRGANNEQFF. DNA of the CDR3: TGTGCCAGCAGCTTTCTTACGAGGCGGGGGGCCAACAATGAGCAGTTCTTC.

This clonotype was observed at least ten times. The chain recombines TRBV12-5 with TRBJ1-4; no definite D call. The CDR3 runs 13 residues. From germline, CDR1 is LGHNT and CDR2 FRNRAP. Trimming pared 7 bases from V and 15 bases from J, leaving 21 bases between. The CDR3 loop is CASALDRQGRMFF. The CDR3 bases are TGTGCTAGTGCGTTGGACCGGCAAGGAAGGATGTTTTTT.

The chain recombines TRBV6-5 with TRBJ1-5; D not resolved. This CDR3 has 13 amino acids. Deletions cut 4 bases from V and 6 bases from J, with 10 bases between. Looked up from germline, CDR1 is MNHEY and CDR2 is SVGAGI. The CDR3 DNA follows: TGTGCCAGCAGTTCCAATAGCGCTCAGCCCCAGCATTTT. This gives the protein CASSSNSAQPQHF.

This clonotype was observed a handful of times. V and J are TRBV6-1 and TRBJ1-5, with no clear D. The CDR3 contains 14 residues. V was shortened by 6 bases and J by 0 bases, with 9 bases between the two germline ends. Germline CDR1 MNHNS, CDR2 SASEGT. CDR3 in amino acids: CASSATDSNQPQHF. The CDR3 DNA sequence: TGTGCCAGCAGCGCCACAGATAGCAATCAGCCCCAGCATTTT.

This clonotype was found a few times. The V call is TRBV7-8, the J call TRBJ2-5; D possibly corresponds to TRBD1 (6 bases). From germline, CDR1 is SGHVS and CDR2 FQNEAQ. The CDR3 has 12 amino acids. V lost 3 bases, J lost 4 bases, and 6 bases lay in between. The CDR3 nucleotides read TGTGCCAGCAGCTTCAGGGGAGAGACCCAGTACTTC. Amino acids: CASSFRGETQYF.

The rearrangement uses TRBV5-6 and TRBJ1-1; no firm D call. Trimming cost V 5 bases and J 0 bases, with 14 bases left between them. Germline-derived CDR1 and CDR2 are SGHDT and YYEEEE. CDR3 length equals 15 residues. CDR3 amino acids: CASRDLGLMNTEAFF. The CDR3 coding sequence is TGTGCCAGCAGGGACCTAGGGCTCATGAACACTGAAGCTTTCTTT. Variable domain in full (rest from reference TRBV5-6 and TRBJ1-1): DAGVTQSPTHLIKTRGQQVTLRCSPKSGHDTVSWYQQALGQGPQFIFQYYEEEERQRGNFPDRFSGHQFPNYSSELNVNALLLGDSALYLCASRDLGLMNTEAFFGQGTRLTVV.

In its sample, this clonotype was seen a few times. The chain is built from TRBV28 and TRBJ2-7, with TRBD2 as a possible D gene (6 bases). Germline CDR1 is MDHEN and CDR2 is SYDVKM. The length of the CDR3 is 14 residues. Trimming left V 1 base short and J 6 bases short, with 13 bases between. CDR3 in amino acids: CASSLYMRDGEQYF. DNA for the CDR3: TGTGCCAGCAGTTTATATATGCGGGACGGCGAGCAGTACTTC.

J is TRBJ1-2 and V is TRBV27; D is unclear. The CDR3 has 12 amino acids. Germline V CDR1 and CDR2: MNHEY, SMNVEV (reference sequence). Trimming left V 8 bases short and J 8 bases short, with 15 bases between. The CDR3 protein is CASGFRGFGYTF. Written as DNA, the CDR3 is TGTGCCAGCGGATTCCGTGGATTCGGCTACACCTTC.

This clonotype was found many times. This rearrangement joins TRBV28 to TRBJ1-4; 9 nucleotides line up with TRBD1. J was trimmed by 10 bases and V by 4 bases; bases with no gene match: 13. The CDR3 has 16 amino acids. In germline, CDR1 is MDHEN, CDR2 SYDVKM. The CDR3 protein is CASSSDRGAGSGKLFF. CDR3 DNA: TGTGCCAGCAGTTCGGACAGGGGCGCTGGAAGTGGAAAACTGTTTTTT.

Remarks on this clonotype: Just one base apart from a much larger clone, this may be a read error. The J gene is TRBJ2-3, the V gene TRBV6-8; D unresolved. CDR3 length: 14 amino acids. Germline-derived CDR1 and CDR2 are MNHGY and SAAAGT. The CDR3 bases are TGTGCCAGCAGTCGATTCTTTGGAGAAGATACGCAGTGTTTT. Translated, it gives CASSRFFGEDTQCF.

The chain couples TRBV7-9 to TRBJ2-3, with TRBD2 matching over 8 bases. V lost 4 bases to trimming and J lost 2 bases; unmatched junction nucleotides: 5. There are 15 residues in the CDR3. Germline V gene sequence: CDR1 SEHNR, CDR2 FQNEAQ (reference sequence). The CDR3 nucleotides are TGTGCCAGCAGCTCCAAGCGGGGGAACACAGATACGCAGTATTTT. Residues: CASSSKRGNTDTQYF.

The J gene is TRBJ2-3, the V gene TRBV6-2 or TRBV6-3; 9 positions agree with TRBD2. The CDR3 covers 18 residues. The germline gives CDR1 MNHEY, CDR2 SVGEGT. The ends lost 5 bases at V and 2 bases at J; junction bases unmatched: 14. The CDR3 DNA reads TGTGCCAGCAGTCACGACGAGTTTACTAGCGGGTACACAGATACGCAGTATTTT. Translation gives CASSHDEFTSGYTDTQYF.

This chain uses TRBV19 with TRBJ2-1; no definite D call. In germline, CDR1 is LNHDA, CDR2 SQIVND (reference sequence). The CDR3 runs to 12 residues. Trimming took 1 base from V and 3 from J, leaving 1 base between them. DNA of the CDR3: TGTGCCAGTAGTATAGTCTACAATGAGCAGTTCTTC. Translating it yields CASSIVYNEQFF.

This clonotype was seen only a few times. The CDR3 here is CASSLMENYQETQYF. The CDR3 bases are TGTGCCAGCAGCTTGATGGAGAACTACCAAGAGACCCAGTACTTC. The chain combines TRBV5-6 with TRBJ2-5; D gene unclear. The CDR3 consists of 15 residues. Trimming removed 1 base from V and 0 bases from J, with 10 bases in between. Germline V gives CDR1 SGHDT, CDR2 YYEEEE.

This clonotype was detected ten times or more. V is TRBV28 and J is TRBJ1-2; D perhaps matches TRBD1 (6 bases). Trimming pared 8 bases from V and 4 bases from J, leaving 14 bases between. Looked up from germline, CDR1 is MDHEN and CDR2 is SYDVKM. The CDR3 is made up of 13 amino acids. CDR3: CASVRDTGYGYTF. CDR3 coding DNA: TGTGCCAGCGTGAGGGACACCGGCTATGGCTACACCTTC.

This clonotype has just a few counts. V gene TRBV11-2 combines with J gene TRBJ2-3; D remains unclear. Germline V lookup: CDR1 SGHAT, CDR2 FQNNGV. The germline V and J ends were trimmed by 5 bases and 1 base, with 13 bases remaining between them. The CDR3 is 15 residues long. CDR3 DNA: TGTGCCAGCAGCCCAACGCCGGGCGGCACAGATACGCAGTATTTT. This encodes CASSPTPGGTDTQYF.

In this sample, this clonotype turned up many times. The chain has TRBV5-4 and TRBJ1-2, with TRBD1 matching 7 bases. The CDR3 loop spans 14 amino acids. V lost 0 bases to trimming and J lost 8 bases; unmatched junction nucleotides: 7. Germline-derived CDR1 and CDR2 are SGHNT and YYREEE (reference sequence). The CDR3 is CASSLAGQAQGYTF. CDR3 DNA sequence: TGTGCCAGCAGCTTGGCCGGACAGGCCCAGGGCTACACCTTC.

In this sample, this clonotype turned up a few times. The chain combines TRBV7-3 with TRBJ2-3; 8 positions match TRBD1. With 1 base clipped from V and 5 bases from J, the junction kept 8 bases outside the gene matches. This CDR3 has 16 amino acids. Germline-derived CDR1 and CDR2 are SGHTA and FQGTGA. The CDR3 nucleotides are TGTGCCAGCAGCTTAAGGGGCAGGGGGCAAATAGATACGCAGTATTTT. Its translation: CASSLRGRGQIDTQYF.

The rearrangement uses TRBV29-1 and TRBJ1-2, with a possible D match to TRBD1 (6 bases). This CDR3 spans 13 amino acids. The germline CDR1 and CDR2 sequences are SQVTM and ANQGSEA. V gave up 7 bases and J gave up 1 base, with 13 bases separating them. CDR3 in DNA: TGCAGCGAGCGACAGGCGCTTAACTATGGCTACACCTTC. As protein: CSERQALNYGYTF.

Here the CDR3 DNA reads TGTGCCAGTTGTGTCCCTGCCACCGGGGAGCTGTTTTTT. Its translation: CASCVPATGELFF. The chain uses TRBV19 and TRBJ2-2; D call uncertain. Trimming pared 8 bases from V and 4 bases from J, leaving 11 bases between. This CDR3 has 13 residues. Germline V gives CDR1 LNHDA, CDR2 SQIVND (reference sequence).

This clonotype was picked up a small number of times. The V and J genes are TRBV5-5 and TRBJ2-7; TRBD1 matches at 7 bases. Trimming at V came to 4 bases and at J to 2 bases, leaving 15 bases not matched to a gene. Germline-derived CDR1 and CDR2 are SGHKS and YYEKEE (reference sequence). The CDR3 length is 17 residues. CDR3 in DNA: TGTGCCAGCAGCCCGCCTTCTTTCCCGGGACAGACCTACGAGCAGTACTTC. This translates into CASSPPSFPGQTYEQYF.

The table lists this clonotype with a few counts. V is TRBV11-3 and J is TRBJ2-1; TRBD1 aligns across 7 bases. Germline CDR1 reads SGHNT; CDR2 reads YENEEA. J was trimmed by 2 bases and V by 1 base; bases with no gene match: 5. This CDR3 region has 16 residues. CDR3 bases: TGTGCCAGCAGCTTAGCGACAGGGTCCCCCTACAATGAGCAGTTCTTC. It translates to CASSLATGSPYNEQFF.

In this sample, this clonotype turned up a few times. The CDR3 loop is CASSLDGGVSYNEQFF. The CDR3 bases are TGTGCCAGCAGCTTAGACGGCGGGGTCTCCTACAATGAGCAGTTCTTC. This chain connects TRBV7-3 to TRBJ2-1; maybe TRBD2 (6 bases). Trimming shortened V by 2 bases and J by 0 bases, and 11 bases separated the two germline ends. The length of the CDR3 is 16 residues. Germline V lookup: CDR1 SGHTA, CDR2 FQGTGA.

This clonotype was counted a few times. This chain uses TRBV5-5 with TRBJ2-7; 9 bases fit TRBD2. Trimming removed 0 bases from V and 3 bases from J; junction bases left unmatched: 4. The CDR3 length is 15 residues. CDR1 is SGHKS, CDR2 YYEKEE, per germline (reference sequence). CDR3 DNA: TGTGCCAGCAGCTTGGCCGGCGGGGGGGGCTACGAGCAGTACTTC. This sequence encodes CASSLAGGGGYEQYF.

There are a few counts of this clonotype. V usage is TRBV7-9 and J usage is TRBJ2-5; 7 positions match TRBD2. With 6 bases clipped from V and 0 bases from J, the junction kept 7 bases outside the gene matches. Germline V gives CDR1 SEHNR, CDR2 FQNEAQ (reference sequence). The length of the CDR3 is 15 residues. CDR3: CASRDSGSYQETQYF. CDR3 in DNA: TGTGCCAGCAGAGATAGCGGGTCGTACCAAGAGACCCAGTACTTC.

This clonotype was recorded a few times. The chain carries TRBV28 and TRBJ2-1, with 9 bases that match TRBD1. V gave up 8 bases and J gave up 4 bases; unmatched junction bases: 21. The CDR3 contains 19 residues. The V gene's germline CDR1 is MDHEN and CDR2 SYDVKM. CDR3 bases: TGTGCCAGCGGATCCGACCGGGACAGGGCCCTAACTTTTTACAATGAGCAGTTCTTC. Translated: CASGSDRDRALTFYNEQFF.

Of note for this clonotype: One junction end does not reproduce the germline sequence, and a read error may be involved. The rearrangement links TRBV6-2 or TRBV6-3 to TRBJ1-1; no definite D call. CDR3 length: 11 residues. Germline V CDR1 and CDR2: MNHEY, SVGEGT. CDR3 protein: CTSGRRTEAFF. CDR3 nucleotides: TGTACCAGCGGAAGAAGGACTGAAGCTTTCTTT.